One sample yielded the 26 T cell receptor beta chains listed below, sequenced in a study of OX40 agonist ivuxolimab in advanced cancers. Repertoires were generated with immunoSEQ multiplex PCR, while TCRdb's copy carries only in-frame clones and drops some. Of roughly 70,000 clones in the sample, 70% to 90% were seen once. The starting material was CD4+ or CD8+ T cells sorted from blood, obtained in a trial of the OX40 agonist ivuxolimab. The receptors originated from an adult with an advanced solid tumor such as melanoma, head and neck, liver or kidney cancer.

This clone came up a few times. The rearrangement uses TRBV9 and TRBJ2-3, with 12 bases aligning to TRBD2. Germline V gene sequence: CDR1 SGDLS, CDR2 YYNGEE. Trimming removed 0 bases from V and 0 bases from J; junction bases left unmatched: 5. This CDR3 has 18 amino acids. Here the CDR3 DNA reads TGTGCCAGCAGCGTAGGGGCTAGCGGGGGGGCTAGCACAGATACGCAGTATTTT. Residues: CASSVGASGGASTDTQYF.

V and J are TRBV6-5 and TRBJ2-7, with TRBD2 as a possible D gene (5 bases). In germline, CDR1 is MNHEY, CDR2 SVGAGI. The V end lost 4 bases, the J end lost 5 bases, and 15 bases lay between the germline ends. This CDR3 contains 14 residues. For the CDR3, the DNA is TGTGCCAGCAGTTCATCGCTTCGGGGTAACGAGCAGTACTTC. Its protein product is CASSSSLRGNEQYF.

The chain links TRBV7-3 to TRBJ2-5, with 8 positions matching TRBD2. The CDR3 length is 16 residues. Germline V gene sequence: CDR1 SGHTA, CDR2 FQGTGA. The V and J ends lost 1 base and 5 bases, in that order; junction bases with no gene match: 9. CDR3 nucleotides: TGTGCCAGCAGCTTAAGTGCGGGGGGCGCCGGGGAGACCCAGTACTTC. Its translation is CASSLSAGGAGETQYF.

The chain joins TRBV2 to TRBJ1-1; no definite D call. The CDR3 covers 13 residues. Germline-derived CDR1 and CDR2 are SNHLY and FYNNEI. The ends were cut back, 2 bases at V and 4 bases at J, with 8 bases in the middle. CDR3 sequence reads: CASSELDGTEAFF. DNA for the CDR3: TGTGCCAGCAGTGAATTAGACGGCACTGAAGCTTTCTTT.

The V and J genes are TRBV4-1 and TRBJ1-6, with D perhaps matching TRBD1 (5 bases). The V gene lost 0 bases and the J gene lost 5 bases, with 8 bases spanning the gap. Per germline, CDR1 MGHRA and CDR2 YSYEKL. The CDR3 extends over 15 amino acids. This chain's CDR3 is CASSQDQGNNSPLHF. CDR3 bases: TGCGCCAGCAGCCAAGATCAGGGTAATAATTCACCCCTCCACTTT.

V and J are TRBV7-2 and TRBJ2-1, with TRBD2 matching over 12 bases. Germline-derived CDR1 and CDR2 are SGHTA and FQGNSA. The CDR3 consists of 17 residues. V was pared by 5 bases and J by 4 bases, with 9 bases of the junction left unmatched. The CDR3 spells CASSRTSGAIPYNEQFF. The CDR3 DNA reads as TGTGCCAGCAGCCGGACTAGCGGGGCCATACCTTACAATGAGCAGTTCTTC.

The chain is built from TRBV6-5 and TRBJ2-7; D gene uncertain. The length of the CDR3 is 15 residues. Germline V gene lookup returns CDR1 MNHEY and CDR2 SVGAGI. With 0 bases removed from V and 4 bases from J, the gap between germline ends came to 13 bases. As DNA, the CDR3 is TGTGCCAGCAGTTACTCAAGGAATCGGCAATACGAGCAGTACTTC. Amino acids: CASSYSRNRQYEQYF.

The chain is built from TRBV4-1 and TRBJ1-1; D may be TRBD1 (6 bases). Germline values: CDR1 MGHRA, CDR2 YSYEKL. CDR3 length: 15 amino acids. Trimming left V 3 bases short and J 2 bases short, with 13 bases between. CDR3: CASSHPTGTNTEAFF. As DNA, the CDR3 is TGCGCCAGCAGCCACCCGACAGGAACTAACACTGAAGCTTTCTTT.

The rearrangement uses TRBV19 and TRBJ1-2; 7 bases map to TRBD1. Per the germline V gene, CDR1 is LNHDA and CDR2 is SQIVND (reference sequence). V dropped 10 bases and J dropped 1; count of bases not matched to a gene: 12. The length of the CDR3 is 15 residues. The CDR3 is CATKPAGGINYGYTF. The CDR3 DNA follows: TGTGCCACCAAACCAGCAGGGGGGATTAACTATGGCTACACCTTC. Combining the CDR3 with reference TRBV19 and TRBJ1-2 gives the whole variable domain DGGITQSPKYLFRKEGQNVTLSCEQNLNHDAMYWYRQDPGQGLRLIYYSQIVNDFQKGDIAEGYSVSREKKESFPLTVTSAQKNPTAFYLCATKPAGGINYGYTFGSGTRLTVV.

The chain has TRBV7-6 and TRBJ2-3; D not certain. Trimming took off 1 base at V and 1 base at J, with 3 bases between the two ends. Germline V gene sequence: CDR1 SGHVS, CDR2 FNYEAQ. The CDR3 is made up of 13 amino acids. The CDR3 reads CASSLVGTDTQYF. DNA for the CDR3: TGTGCCAGCAGCTTAGTGGGCACAGATACGCAGTATTTT.

CDR3 sequence (DNA): TGTGCCAGCAGCTCCGTGGGGCTCTCTGGAAACACCATATATTTT. Encoded protein: CASSSVGLSGNTIYF. V is TRBV7-8 and J is TRBJ1-3, with D tentatively TRBD1 (5 bases). The V and J ends lost 4 bases and 0 bases respectively, with 10 bases between them. The CDR3 spans 15 residues. Germline values: CDR1 SGHVS, CDR2 FQNEAQ.

This clone was seen a few times. The V gene is TRBV14, the J gene TRBJ1-2; possible D gene TRBD1, 5 bases. Germline CDR1 is SGHDN and CDR2 is FVKESK. Trimming pared 6 bases from V and 7 bases from J, leaving 15 bases between. This CDR3 has 13 amino acids. The CDR3 here is CASSPGRSLGYTF. CDR3 in DNA: TGTGCCAGCAGTCCAGGGAGGTCCCTTGGCTACACCTTC. Drawing the rest from reference TRBV14 and TRBJ1-2, the complete variable domain is EAGVTQFPSHSVIEKGQTVTLRCDPISGHDNLYWYRRVMGKEIKFLLHFVKESKQDESGMPNNRFLAERTGGTYSTLKVQPAELEDSGVYFCASSPGRSLGYTFGSGTRLTVV.

The rearrangement joins TRBV19 to TRBJ1-1; no firm D call. This CDR3 contains 13 residues. V lost 3 bases, J lost 3 bases, and 8 bases lay in between. Germline assignment: CDR1 LNHDA and CDR2 SQIVND (reference sequence). The CDR3 loop reads CASSILVDTEAFF. CDR3 nucleotide sequence: TGTGCCAGTAGTATTTTAGTTGACACTGAAGCTTTCTTT. Combining the CDR3 with reference TRBV19 and TRBJ1-1 gives the whole variable domain DGGITQSPKYLFRKEGQNVTLSCEQNLNHDAMYWYRQDPGQGLRLIYYSQIVNDFQKGDIAEGYSVSREKKESFPLTVTSAQKNPTAFYLCASSILVDTEAFFGQGTRLTVV.

DNA for the CDR3: TGTGCCAGCAGCTTAGCGATGGGGGGCACTGAAGCTTTCTTT. This gives the protein CASSLAMGGTEAFF. The chain has TRBV7-9 and TRBJ1-1; TRBD1 is a possible D gene (5 bases). The ends were cut back, 0 bases at V and 4 bases at J, with 9 bases in the middle. The germline gives CDR1 SEHNR, CDR2 FQNEAQ (reference sequence). The length of the CDR3 is 14 residues. The complete variable domain, with remaining parts taken from reference TRBV7-9 and TRBJ1-1, reads DTGVSQNPRHKITKRGQNVTFRCDPISEHNRLYWYRQTLGQGPEFLTYFQNEAQLEKSRLLSDRFSAERPKGSFSTLEIQRTEQGDSAMYLCASSLAMGGTEAFFGQGTRLTVV.

V is TRBV28 and J is TRBJ1-6; D is possibly TRBD1 (5 bases). The CDR3 runs 15 residues. The V end lost 5 bases, the J end lost 10 bases, and 18 bases lay between the germline ends. From germline, CDR1 is MDHEN and CDR2 SYDVKM. CDR3 amino acids: CASSPSIRGWSPLHF. The CDR3, as DNA: TGTGCCAGCAGTCCCAGTATTAGGGGATGGTCACCCCTCCACTTT.

The chain uses TRBV28 and TRBJ1-2; D is unresolved. With 3 bases removed from V and 3 bases from J, the gap between germline ends came to 8 bases. The CDR3 totals 13 residues. In germline, CDR1 is MDHEN, CDR2 SYDVKM. The CDR3 DNA reads as TGTGCCAGCAGTTTGGCGCCGGACTATGGCTACACCTTC. Its protein product is CASSLAPDYGYTF.

This clone was recorded only once. The chain links TRBV19 to TRBJ1-3; the D gene is possibly TRBD1 (6 bases). Trimming cost V 10 bases and J 0 bases, with 22 bases left between them. Germline values: CDR1 LNHDA, CDR2 SQIVND (reference sequence). This CDR3 is built from 17 residues. CDR3 sequence (DNA): TGTGCCACCAAACGTGGGGGCAGTACCCACTCTGGAAACACCATATATTTT. It yields the protein CATKRGGSTHSGNTIYF.

The CDR3: CATSRGRTSGEKLFF. In DNA, the CDR3 is TGTGCCACCAGCAGAGGTCGAACAAGTGGGGAAAAACTGTTTTTT. The V call is TRBV15, the J call TRBJ1-4; D gene unclear. Germline V gives CDR1 LNHNV, CDR2 YYDKDF (reference sequence). CDR3 length equals 15 residues. V shed 1 base and J shed 8 bases, with 14 bases lying between them.

This clone came up once. The J gene is TRBJ2-1, the V gene TRBV5-1; no firm D call. Germline CDR1 SGHRS, CDR2 YFSETQ. This CDR3 has 14 amino acids. V dropped 0 bases and J dropped 9 bases, with 13 bases sitting between them. The CDR3 sequence is CASSLAPQTSEQFF. CDR3 nucleotides: TGCGCCAGCAGCTTGGCCCCACAAACCAGTGAGCAGTTCTTC. The full variable domain, with the rest looked up from reference TRBV5-1 and TRBJ2-1, is KAGVTQTPRYLIKTRGQQVTLSCSPISGHRSVSWYQQTPGQGLQFLFEYFSETQRNKGNFPGRFSGRQFSNSRSEMNVSTLELGDSALYLCASSLAPQTSEQFFGPGTRLTVL.

Ten or more counts support this clone. The V gene is TRBV14, the J gene TRBJ1-2, with D uncertain. Germline CDR1 and CDR2: SGHDN and FVKESK. The germline V and J ends were trimmed by 5 bases and 10 bases, with 17 bases remaining between them. CDR3 size: 13 residues. Here the CDR3 reads CASSRQHDPLYTF. The CDR3 nucleotides read TGTGCCAGCAGCAGGCAGCATGACCCTCTCTACACCTTC.

The chain combines TRBV7-2 with TRBJ2-3; D is unclear. V lost 5 bases to trimming and J lost 5 bases, with 14 bases between them. Germline CDR1 and CDR2: SGHTA and FQGNSA. The CDR3 is made up of 14 amino acids. The CDR3, as DNA: TGTGCCAGCAGCCCCAGATCGGCGGTAGATACGCAGTATTTT. Translating gives CASSPRSAVDTQYF. The variable domain in full, with the rest retrieved from reference TRBV7-2 and TRBJ2-3, is GAGVSQSPSNKVTEKGKDVELRCDPISGHTALYWYRQSLGQGLEFLIYFQGNSAPDKSGLPSDRFSAERTGGSVSTLTIQRTQQEDSAVYLCASSPRSAVDTQYFGPGTRLTVL.

V is TRBV19 and J is TRBJ1-6; unclear D gene. The CDR3 spans 13 residues. V was clipped by 5 bases and J by 8 bases, with 10 bases between them. Germline-derived CDR1 and CDR2 are LNHDA and SQIVND (reference sequence). CDR3 in amino acids: CASSFVDDSPLHF. CDR3 sequence (DNA): TGTGCCAGTAGTTTTGTGGACGATTCACCCCTCCACTTT.

The rearrangement joins TRBV7-7 to TRBJ2-5; 11 bases line up with TRBD2. The V gene's germline CDR1 is SSHAT and CDR2 FNYEAQ (reference sequence). This CDR3 spans 16 amino acids. V shed 5 bases, J shed 0 bases, and the junction held 5 bases outside the gene matches. In DNA form, the CDR3 reads TGTGCCAGCAGCCCGGGACTAGCGGCGTACCAAGAGACCCAGTACTTC. Residues: CASSPGLAAYQETQYF. Based on the CDR3 plus reference TRBV7-7 and TRBJ2-5, the full variable domain is GAGVSQSPRYKVTKRGQDVTLRCDPISSHATLYWYQQALGQGPEFLTYFNYEAQPDKSGLPSDRFSAERPEGSISTLTIQRTEQRDSAMYRCASSPGLAAYQETQYFGPGTRLLVL.

The V and J genes are TRBV18 and TRBJ2-3; 14 nucleotides agree with TRBD2. Germline-derived CDR1 and CDR2 are KGHSH and LQKENI. Unmatched junction bases numbered 4, after V lost 1 base and J lost 1 base. The CDR3 sequence is 18 residues long. CDR3 sequence (DNA): TGTGCCAGCTCACCACGGACTAGCGGGGGGCGGGGCACAGATACGCAGTATTTT. It specifies CASSPRTSGGRGTDTQYF.

This clone has just a few counts. This sequence joins TRBV11-2 and TRBJ1-5, with a possible D match to TRBD1 (5 bases). CDR1 is SGHAT and CDR2 is FQNNGV in the germline V gene. This CDR3 has 13 residues. V dropped 4 bases and J dropped 7 bases, with 11 bases sitting between them. CDR3 DNA sequence: TGTGCCAGCAGCTCCGAGGGGATCCAGCCCCAGCATTTT. Its protein is CASSSEGIQPQHF.

The CDR3 reads CASSLQGADSPLHF. CDR3 coding DNA: TGTGCCAGCAGCTTACAGGGGGCTGATTCACCCCTCCACTTT. The chain joins TRBV7-2 to TRBJ1-6, with TRBD1 identical over 8 bases. The V gene end was trimmed by 2 bases and the J gene end by 8 bases; junction bases not matched to a gene: 2. The CDR3 length is 14 residues. CDR1 is SGHTA and CDR2 is FQGNSA in the germline V gene.